Listed below are T cell receptor beta chains from one sample, sequenced in a study of vaccination effects on CD4 cells after COVID-19. TCRdb keeps only in-frame clones here, not all; method: immunoSEQ multiplex PCR. Of 55,000 or so clones in the sample, roughly 70% were seen once. Their specific antigens are unknown. The sample here was CD4+ T cells from PBMCs cultured with SARS-CoV-2 spike peptides, taken before COVID-19 vaccination. The receptors derive from a human donor who received a COVID-19 vaccine. The CDR3 runs from the conserved cysteine through the conserved F or W. The D gene is left open where the match is weak. For some rows the clone size is stated as once, few or many, or as a class when expanded; others skip it.

J gene | D gene | V gene | clone size | CDR3 protein | CDR3 DNA
TRBJ1-1 | . | TRBV29-1 | . | CSVPSTGNTEAFF | TGCAGCGTCCCCTCCACAGGGAACACTGAAGCTTTCTTT
TRBJ1-6 | . | TRBV15 | . | CATSRNSPLHF | TGTGCCACCAGCCGCAATTCACCCCTCCACTTT
TRBJ2-1 | . | TRBV28 | . | CASSLRGLAYDEQFF | TGTGCCAGCAGTTTGCGGGGGCTGGCGTACGATGAGCAGTTCTTC
TRBJ2-5 | . | TRBV7-3 | . | CASSSRTSRQETQYF | TGTGCCAGCAGCTCGAGAACTAGCCGGCAAGAGACCCAGTACTTC
TRBJ2-1 | . | TRBV28 | . | CASSIGQTYNEQFF | TGTGCCAGCAGTATCGGACAGACCTACAATGAGCAGTTCTTC
TRBJ1-1 | . | TRBV4-1 | . | CASSQIVTGGRAFF | TGCGCCAGCAGCCAAATAGTGACGGGGGGTCGAGCTTTCTTT
TRBJ1-3 | . | TRBV5-5 | . | CASSLAPRDISGNTIYF | TGTGCCAGCAGCTTGGCCCCCCGGGACATCTCTGGAAACACCATATATTTT
TRBJ2-1 | TRBD2 | TRBV5-1 | few | CASSLAGVYNEQFF | TGCGCCAGCAGCTTAGCGGGAGTCTACAATGAGCAGTTCTTC
TRBJ2-1 | . | TRBV7-2 | . | CASSLEQGGTEQFF | TGTGCCAGCAGCTTAGAGCAGGGGGGAACTGAGCAGTTCTTC
TRBJ2-7 | . | TRBV10-3 | . | CAISESLEDPEDDEQYF | TGTGCCATCAGTGAGTCATTGGAGGACCCGGAGGATGACGAGCAGTACTTC
TRBJ1-6 | . | TRBV13 | few | CASSSRAFRDNSPLHF | TGTGCCAGCAGCTCCAGGGCATTCAGGGATAATTCACCCCTCCACTTT
TRBJ2-7 | TRBD2 | TRBV7-2 | few | CASSPGLAGGREQYF | TGTGCCAGCAGCCCGGGACTAGCGGGGGGAAGGGAGCAGTACTTC
TRBJ1-5 | . | TRBV5-1 | once | CASSTGTNQPQHF | TGCGCCAGCAGCACCGGGACCAATCAGCCCCAGCATTTT
TRBJ1-1 | TRBD1 | TRBV5-1 | few | CASSRQGNTEAFF | TGCGCCAGCAGTCGACAGGGGAACACTGAAGCTTTCTTT
TRBJ2-7 | . | TRBV5-4 | . | CASSTTGNLYEQYF | TGTGCCAGCAGCACTACCGGGAACCTCTACGAGCAGTACTTC
TRBJ1-5 | . | TRBV5-4 | . | CASSFEGNQPQHF | TGTGCCAGCAGCTTCGAGGGCAATCAGCCCCAGCATTTT
TRBJ2-3 | . | TRBV5-1 | . | CASSYSGDTDTQYF | TGCGCCAGCAGTTATAGCGGAGACACAGATACGCAGTATTTT
TRBJ2-5 | . | TRBV28 | . | CASSFTQARETQYF | TGTGCCAGCAGTTTTACACAGGCTAGGGAGACCCAGTACTTC
TRBJ2-1 | . | TRBV7-7 | few | CASSPGRTITYNEQFF | TGTGCTAGCAGCCCCGGACGGACTATTACCTACAATGAGCAGTTCTTC
TRBJ1-2 | TRBD1 | TRBV28 | once | CASSLGTAHIGYTF | TGTGCCAGCAGTTTGGGGACAGCCCACATAGGCTACACCTTC
TRBJ2-1 | . | TRBV28 | . | CASSPVGGGIREQFF | TGTGCCAGCAGTCCCGTAGGGGGCGGGATCCGAGAGCAGTTCTTC
TRBJ2-3 | . | TRBV7-3 | few | CASSLNSPGSTDTQYF | TGTGCCAGCAGCTTAAACTCGCCTGGGAGCACAGATACGCAGTATTTT
TRBJ1-1 | . | TRBV5-1 | . | CASSLSGLEGTEAFF | TGCGCCAGCAGCTTGTCGGGGTTGGAGGGCACTGAAGCTTTCTTT
TRBJ2-1 | TRBD2 | TRBV5-1 | few | CASRIAGGTLHEQFF | TGCGCCAGCAGAATAGCGGGGGGTACCCTCCATGAGCAGTTCTTC
TRBJ2-3 | . | TRBV27 | . | CASRGGKADTQYF | TGTGCCAGCAGAGGGGGGAAGGCAGATACGCAGTATTTT
TRBJ1-2 | . | TRBV2 | . | CASSELWGRGGYTF | TGTGCCAGCAGTGAATTATGGGGGCGCGGAGGCTACACCTTC
TRBJ1-5 | . | TRBV30 | . | CAWSVRAFPFEDYQPQHF | TGTGCCTGGAGTGTACGGGCCTTCCCTTTCGAGGATTATCAGCCCCAGCATTTT
TRBJ1-1 | . | TRBV7-3 | . | CASSSGSPGGTEAFF | TGTGCCAGCAGCTCTGGGTCCCCGGGGGGCACTGAAGCTTTCTTT
TRBJ1-4 | . | TRBV5-4 | . | CASSRDNANEKLFF | TGTGCCAGCAGCCGGGATAATGCTAATGAAAAACTGTTTTTT
TRBJ1-1 | . | TRBV12-3/TRBV12-4 | once | CASSSDRNTEAFF | TGTGCCAGCAGTTCGGACAGGAACACTGAAGCTTTCTTT
TRBJ2-6 | . | TRBV5-6 | . | CASTREALAPSGANVLTF | TGTGCCAGCACCAGGGAGGCGTTGGCCCCCTCTGGGGCCAACGTCCTGACTTTC
TRBJ2-3 | . | TRBV5-6 | . | CASHRQLTDTQYF | TGTGCCAGTCATCGCCAGCTCACAGATACGCAGTATTTT
TRBJ1-2 | . | TRBV10-3 | few | CAISEGRENGYTF | TGTGCCATCAGTGAGGGACGCGAAAACGGCTACACCTTC
TRBJ2-2 | . | TRBV10-3 | . | CAISESIRGTGELFF | TGTGCCATCAGTGAGTCGATAAGGGGAACCGGGGAGCTGTTTTTT
TRBJ1-1 | . | TRBV19 | . | CASSRGRARRRTEAFF | TGTGCCAGTAGTAGGGGCAGGGCCCGACGAAGAACTGAAGCTTTCTTT
TRBJ2-3 | . | TRBV5-4 | . | CASSLDGSTDTQYF | TGTGCCAGCAGCTTGGATGGATCCACAGATACGCAGTATTTT
TRBJ1-2 | . | TRBV11-3 | . | CASSLDGSRGYTF | TGTGCCAGCAGCTTAGATGGGAGCAGAGGCTACACCTTC
TRBJ1-4 | . | TRBV29-1 | . | CSVGVSGTTNEKLFF | TGCAGCGTTGGAGTGTCCGGGACAACTAATGAAAAACTGTTTTTT
TRBJ2-1 | TRBD1 | TRBV4-1 | . | CASSQDKDRGSVGFF | TGCGCCAGCAGCCAAGATAAAGACAGGGGCTCGGTAGGATTCTTC
TRBJ2-3 | . | TRBV5-1 | . | CASSAEGLRADTQYF | TGCGCCAGCAGCGCGGAAGGGTTACGAGCAGATACGCAGTATTTT
TRBJ2-7 | . | TRBV7-2 | . | CASSRPGSVNEQYF | TGTGCCAGCAGCCGCCCAGGGTCGGTCAACGAGCAGTACTTC
TRBJ2-3 | . | TRBV7-3 | . | CASSPSGDTQYF | TGTGCCAGCAGCCCCTCGGGGGATACGCAGTATTTT
TRBJ2-3 | . | TRBV9 | . | CASSPRGSATDTQYF | TGTGCCAGCAGCCCCCGAGGGTCGGCTACAGATACGCAGTATTTT
TRBJ2-7 | . | TRBV4-2 | once | CASSPEYVSREQYF | TGTGCCAGCAGCCCGGAATACGTTTCCCGCGAGCAGTACTTC
TRBJ2-7 | . | TRBV7-2 | . | CASSLERMYEQYF | TGTGCCAGCAGCTTAGAGCGGATGTACGAGCAGTACTTC
TRBJ2-3 | . | TRBV15 | . | CATSMYADTQYF | TGTGCCACCAGCATGTACGCAGATACGCAGTATTTT
TRBJ2-7 | TRBD1 | TRBV30 | . | CAWSGKGQGAYEQYF | TGTGCCTGGAGTGGGAAGGGACAGGGGGCCTACGAGCAGTACTTC
TRBJ2-5 | . | TRBV5-6 | few | CASSLERRETQYF | TGTGCCAGCAGCTTAGAGCGGCGGGAGACCCAGTACTTC
TRBJ2-3 | . | TRBV5-1 | . | CASSLVGISTDTQYF | TGCGCCAGCAGCTTGGTGGGCATAAGCACAGATACGCAGTATTTT
TRBJ2-1 | TRBD2 | TRBV5-1 | . | CASSWRPLGLGALGNEQFF | TGCGCCAGCAGCTGGAGACCTCTTGGACTAGGGGCATTGGGCAATGAGCAGTTCTTC
TRBJ1-3 | TRBD1 | TRBV6-5 | . | CASSKTGNGNTIYF | TGTGCCAGCAGCAAGACAGGGAATGGAAACACCATATATTTT
TRBJ1-1 | . | TRBV28 | . | CASSSFRGVNTEAFF | TGTGCCAGCAGTTCCTTCCGGGGGGTTAACACTGAAGCTTTCTTT
TRBJ1-2 | TRBD1 | TRBV6-5 | . | CASRTRTGLYGYTF | TGTGCCAGCAGGACCAGGACAGGGCTCTATGGCTACACCTTC
TRBJ1-2 | TRBD1 | TRBV28 | few | CASSSTGVGGNGYTF | TGTGCCAGCAGTTCCACAGGGGTAGGGGGCAATGGCTACACCTTC
TRBJ1-5 | . | TRBV6-2/TRBV6-3 | . | CASSYLGVQPQHF | TGTGCCAGCAGTTACTTGGGGGTTCAGCCCCAGCATTTT
TRBJ2-7 | TRBD1 | TRBV7-9 | . | CASSLALSTGSYEQYF | TGTGCCAGCAGCTTAGCCCTATCGACAGGGTCCTACGAGCAGTACTTC
TRBJ1-2 | TRBD1 | TRBV6-5 | . | CASSYSKGAYGYTF | TGTGCCAGCAGTTACTCGAAGGGGGCGTACGGCTACACCTTC
TRBJ1-1 | . | TRBV29-1 | . | CSVGQTNTEAFF | TGCAGCGTCGGACAGACGAACACTGAAGCTTTCTTT
TRBJ1-2 | TRBD1 | TRBV30 | . | CAWSAPDREGYGYTF | TGTGCCTGGAGTGCACCGGACAGGGAAGGGTATGGCTACACCTTC
TRBJ1-5 | . | TRBV5-8 | . | CASSPRTGNQPQHF | TGTGCCAGCAGCCCTCGGACAGGCAATCAGCCCCAGCATTTT